This TCR beta chain was observed in a study of T cell responses to AZD1222 COVID-19 vaccine. Whole-study results and caveats: Sampling that yielded the repertoires occurred only after the peak T cell response. Donors in the cohort were predominantly white British and more often female, and clonal diversity was possibly underestimated. Dominant at 160-218 and 743-854, vaccine-associated CD4 TCRs also spanned spike.

Generated by immunoSEQ multiplex PCR, the TCRdb table keeps only in-frame clones and is missing some. The sample lists about 150,000 clones, 92% occurring once. There are 19 residues in the CDR3. The V segment lost 7 bases and the J segment 2 bases; nucleotides outside the gene matches: 17. Concerning this clone itself: Its antigen is unidentified.

The source of this sequence is an adult who received the AZD1222 COVID-19 vaccine. This chain joins TRBV6-7 and TRBJ2-5, with TRBD2 matching 12 bases. TRBV6-7 is sorted into the ORF group, with uncertain function. The starting material was peripheral blood, obtained 28 days after the second AZD1222 dose. CDR3 nucleotide sequence: TGTGCCAGCAACCCCTGGCGGGCTAGCGGGGGGGTTCTTCAAGAGACCCAGTACTTC. Its translation: CASNPWRASGGVLQETQYF.